Below, 12 T cell receptor beta chains from the same sample are listed, as sequenced in a study of blood T cell repertoires in COVID-19. Assay: immunoSEQ multiplex PCR; the TCRdb copy retains only in-frame clones and omits some. The sample includes about 150,000 clones, approximately 80% of them seen just once. Material for sequencing was peripheral blood. Every receptor here comes from a man aged 70-80 years with acute or convalescent COVID-19.

This chain joins TRBV2 and TRBJ1-4; D not certain. From germline, CDR1 is SNHLY and CDR2 FYNNEI. The CDR3 covers 15 residues. The germline V and J ends were trimmed by 8 bases and 1 base, with 14 bases remaining between them. The chain's CDR3 is CASSEGMVTNEKLFF. As DNA, the CDR3 is TGTGCCAGCTCGGAGGGCATGGTAACTAATGAAAAACTGTTTTTT.

The V call is TRBV7-8, the J call TRBJ2-3; D not certain. This CDR3 is 16 amino acids long. Per the germline V gene, CDR1 is SGHVS and CDR2 is FQNEAQ. V was shortened by 4 bases and J by 6 bases, with 20 bases between the two germline ends. The CDR3 here is CASSSPRNTNGDTQYF. The CDR3 region has the DNA TGTGCCAGCAGCTCCCCCAGGAACACAAACGGTGATACGCAGTATTTT.

The chain couples TRBV2 to TRBJ2-7; TRBD1 agrees at 8 bases. Germline lookup yields CDR1 SNHLY and CDR2 FYNNEI. J lost 1 base, V lost 7 bases, and 3 bases had no gene match. This CDR3 is built from 13 residues. Here the CDR3 reads CASTQGASYEQYF. The DNA for the CDR3 is TGTGCCAGCACCCAGGGGGCATCCTACGAGCAGTACTTC.

The chain has TRBV3-1 (or the pseudogene TRBV3-2) and TRBJ2-3; TRBD2 matches 8 bases. This CDR3 is 15 amino acids long. Germline CDR1 reads LGHDT; CDR2 reads YNNKEL (reference sequence). V shed 5 bases, J shed 0 bases, and the junction held 4 bases outside the gene matches. CDR3 in amino acids: CASSSSGGSTDTQYF. CDR3 nucleotide sequence: TGTGCCAGCAGCTCCAGCGGGGGAAGCACAGATACGCAGTATTTT.

This chain links TRBV28 with TRBJ1-1; D call uncertain. Trimming removed 4 bases at V and 3 bases at J, with 15 bases between. From germline, CDR1 is MDHEN and CDR2 SYDVKM. The CDR3 is 15 residues long. DNA for the CDR3: TGTGCCAGCAGTTACGAATATAACTTGGACACTGAAGCTTTCTTT. Residues: CASSYEYNLDTEAFF.

The rearrangement links TRBV6-4 to TRBJ2-1; TRBD2 agrees at 7 bases. The V segment lost 3 bases and the J segment 5 bases; nucleotides outside the gene matches: 7. CDR1 is MRHNA, CDR2 SNTAGT, per germline. The CDR3 loop spans 15 amino acids. CDR3 region: CASSEVSSGHNEQFF. The CDR3 bases are TGTGCCAGCAGTGAGGTGTCTAGCGGACACAATGAGCAGTTCTTC.

J is TRBJ1-2 and V is TRBV3-1 (or the pseudogene TRBV3-2); 11 nucleotides align to TRBD1. CDR3 length: 17 amino acids. After removal of 4 bases from V and 4 bases from J, the junction contained 11 bases not matched to a gene. Germline-derived CDR1 and CDR2 are LGHDT and YNNKEL (reference sequence). The DNA of the CDR3 is TGTGCCAGCAGCCTAAGGACAGGGGGCCACCCAGCCTATGGCTACACCTTC. The encoded protein is CASSLRTGGHPAYGYTF.

Here the CDR3 reads CASSPGRHNEKLFF. CDR3 DNA sequence: TGTGCCAGCAGTCCCGGCAGACATAATGAAAAACTGTTTTTT. The gene calls are TRBV6-5 and TRBJ1-4; D remains ambiguous. Deletions cut 5 bases from V and 4 bases from J, with 11 bases between. The germline V gene has CDR1 MNHEY and CDR2 SVGAGI. The CDR3 is 14 amino acids.

The chain uses TRBV24-1 and TRBJ2-4, with 7 positions matching TRBD2. This CDR3 spans 14 amino acids. The germline V gene encodes CDR1 KGHDR and CDR2 SFDVKD. V gave up 5 bases and J gave up 9 bases; unmatched junction bases: 9. The CDR3 spells CATSVSGGGGIQYF. For the CDR3, the DNA is TGTGCCACCAGTGTCTCTGGGGGGGGTGGCATTCAGTACTTC.

V is TRBV19 and J is TRBJ2-3, with 10 bases lining up with TRBD2. CDR1 and CDR2 from the germline V gene are LNHDA and SQIVND (reference sequence). With 3 bases clipped from V and 3 bases from J, the junction kept 3 bases outside the gene matches. The CDR3 runs to 15 residues. As DNA, the CDR3 is TGTGCCAGTAGTATTGGACTAGCGGAGACAGATACGCAGTATTTT. Its protein is CASSIGLAETDTQYF.

The genes are TRBV7-2 and TRBJ1-2, with 10 bases identical to TRBD1. Germline V gene data show CDR1 as SGHTA and CDR2 as FQGNSA. Unmatched junction bases numbered 12, after V lost 5 bases and J lost 0 bases. This CDR3 has 18 amino acids. CDR3 protein: CASSPLGQGRGANYGYTF. The CDR3 DNA reads as TGTGCCAGCAGCCCCTTGGGACAGGGGAGAGGGGCTAACTATGGCTACACCTTC.

The chain employs TRBV19 and TRBJ1-5; a weak D match, TRBD1 (5 bases). Germline V gives CDR1 LNHDA, CDR2 SQIVND (reference sequence). Trimming stripped 4 bases from V and 5 bases from J, with 12 bases between. This CDR3 is 14 amino acids long. This CDR3 reads CASSTRQLYQPQHF. As DNA, the CDR3 is TGTGCCAGTAGTACCAGACAGCTTTATCAGCCCCAGCATTTT.